This TCR beta chain was observed in a study of T cell responses to AZD1222 COVID-19 vaccine. Study-level points and caveats: The repertoires were collected only after the peak T cell response. Unmutated variant regions are reportedly targeted by nearly half of spike-specific TCRs.

This CDR3 spans 13 amino acids. Trimming stripped 7 bases from V and 8 bases from J, with 14 bases between. The repertoire was sequenced with immunoSEQ multiplex PCR; TCRdb's copy has only in-frame clones and lacks some. The table lists fewer than 200,000 clones, around 90% of them singletons. Details on this clone: The target antigen is unknown.

Here the sequenced sample was peripheral blood, taken on day 0 of MenACWY control vaccination. V and J are TRBV12-3 or TRBV12-4 and TRBJ2-2, with a possible D match to TRBD1 (6 bases). This receptor was identified in an adult in good health. The CDR3 reads CASTRGRGGELFF. The CDR3 DNA reads TGTGCCAGCACCAGGGGCAGGGGAGGGGAGCTGTTTTTT.